This TCR beta chain derives from a study of early T cells in non-severe SARS-CoV-2 infection. Study-wide background: It was bulk RNA from unsorted whole blood that was sequenced, and the chains were unpaired.

CDR3 length: 14 amino acids. The J segment lost 1 base and the V segment lost 1 base, leaving 0 bases of the junction unmatched. CDR1 and CDR2 from the germline V gene are PRHDT and FYEKMQ (reference sequence). Each cDNA molecule carried a unique molecular identifier. From the 5' RACE reads, TCRdb called clonotypes with MiXCR, one entry per CDR3 protein. The sample yields tens of thousands of distinct CDR3 sequences, more than 5% seen once. The table lists this clonotype with many counts. Specimen: whole blood. The J gene is TRBJ2-5, the V gene TRBV13; TRBD1 aligns across 7 bases. The clonotype comes from an adult who was a healthcare worker with PCR-confirmed SARS-CoV-2 infection or an uninfected control (not recorded which). The chain's CDR3 is CASSLAGGQETQYF. The CDR3 nucleotides read TGTGCCAGCAGCTTAGCAGGGGGCCAAGAGACCCAGTACTTC.